This T cell receptor beta chain comes out of a study of cytomegalovirus exposure and HLA in healthy donors. Turning to the study itself: Some 180 million T cells yielded some 120 million unique TCR beta sequences in earlier analysis. Counted in an early data release were approximately 85 million unique TCRs from HLA-typed donors. Across roughly 400 genotyped donors, 65% to 90% landed in the Caucasian-associated ancestry cluster. Regarding the study as a whole: Looking again later, the authors saw that most CMV-associated TCR beta chains seemed HLA-restricted.

Primers for the PCR totalled 60 Vbeta and 13 Jbeta. This table comes from immunoSEQ multiplex PCR, and its TCRdb copy is limited to in-frame clones, with some not included. This table has about 210,000 clones, about 83% appearing once. V shed 2 bases and J shed 1 base, with 6 bases lying between them. Looked up from germline, CDR1 is SGHNT and CDR2 is YYREEE (reference sequence). This CDR3 is built from 13 residues. In regard to this clone: Its antigen is currently unknown. Other DNA sequences within the sample encode an identical CDR3.

The receptor's source is a man aged 40-50 years in good health and CMV-seropositive. Sequencing was done on a sample of PBMCs. The chain carries TRBV5-4 and TRBJ1-1; D uncertain. The CDR3 spells CASSFGGNTEAFF. The DNA for the CDR3 is TGTGCCAGCAGCTTCGGAGGGAACACTGAAGCTTTCTTT.